The T cell receptor beta chain described here comes from a study of OX40 agonist ivuxolimab in advanced cancers. Findings and caveats of the study: Dosing at 0.1 to 3.0 mg/kg was accompanied by clonal expansion of CD4+ and CD8+ blood T cells by week 6.

The germline V gene encodes CDR1 SQVTM and CDR2 ANQGSEA. This CDR3 region has 13 residues. With 4 bases clipped from V and 2 bases from J, the junction kept 4 bases outside the gene matches. Sequencing used immunoSEQ multiplex PCR; TCRdb keeps in-frame clones, though not all of them. The repertoire holds about 86,000 clones, with roughly 87% as singletons. This clone was recorded only once. Its cognate antigen is unknown. This specimen was CD4+ or CD8+ T cells sorted from blood, taken in a trial of the OX40 agonist ivuxolimab. V usage is TRBV29-1 and J usage is TRBJ2-7, with 8 nucleotides matching TRBD1. The receptor comes from an adult with an advanced solid tumor such as melanoma, head and neck, liver or kidney cancer. CDR3 amino acids: CSVAETGAYEQYF. The CDR3 region has the DNA TGCAGCGTTGCCGAGACAGGGGCCTACGAGCAGTACTTC.